This T cell receptor beta chain comes out of a study of blood T cells in healthy people across ages. Study findings and constraints: With donor CMV status unknown, expanded clonotype changes were possibly confounded. Roughly linear declines in TCR beta diversity per million T cells occurred with age.

The authors ran a second PCR of about 7 to 11 cycles using a sample-barcoded 5' primer and a J-beta primer mix. Each cDNA molecule was tagged by a template-switch adaptor with 12 random nucleotides. One entry per CDR3 protein results from TCRdb running MiXCR on the 5' RACE reads. Of some 1,800,000 distinct CDR3 sequences listed, 30% to 40% were seen once; the top ten hold about 23%. This clonotype was observed once. Its antigen is not known. Germline CDR1 LNHDA, CDR2 SQIVND (reference sequence). The CDR3 sequence is 13 residues long. V lost 3 bases and J lost 4, with 9 bases in between. This receptor was taken from a human donor in good health. This chain connects TRBV19 to TRBJ1-2; D uncertain. Sequencing was carried out using blood. This chain's CDR3 is CASSIGPGYGYTF. The CDR3 DNA is TGTGCCAGTAGTATCGGCCCCGGCTATGGCTACACCTTC.